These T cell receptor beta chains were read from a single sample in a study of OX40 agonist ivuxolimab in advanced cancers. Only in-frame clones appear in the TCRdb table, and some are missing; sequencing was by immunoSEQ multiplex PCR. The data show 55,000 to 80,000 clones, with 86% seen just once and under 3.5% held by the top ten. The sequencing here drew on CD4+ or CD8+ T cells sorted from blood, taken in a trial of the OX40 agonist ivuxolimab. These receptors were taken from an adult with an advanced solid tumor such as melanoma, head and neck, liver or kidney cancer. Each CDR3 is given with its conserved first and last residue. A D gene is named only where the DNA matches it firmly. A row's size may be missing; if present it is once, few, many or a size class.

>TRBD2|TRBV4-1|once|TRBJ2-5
TGCGCCAGCAGCCCCCACGGGACTAGCGGGGAGACCCAGTACTTC
CASSPHGTSGETQYF
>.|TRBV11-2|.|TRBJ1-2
TGTGCCAGCAGCTTAGACCCAGCGAACTATGGCTACACCTTC
CASSLDPANYGYTF
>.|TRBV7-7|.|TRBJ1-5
TGTGCTAGCAGCTTAGAATCCGGGAATCAGCCCCAGCATTTT
CASSLESGNQPQHF
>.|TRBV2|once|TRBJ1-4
TGTGCCAGCAGCATCAACAGAGGGGGGAATGAAAAACTGTTTTTT
CASSINRGGNEKLFF
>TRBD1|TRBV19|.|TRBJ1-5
TGTGCCACCGACAGGGGTGTTTATAGCAATCAGCCCCAGCATTTT
CATDRGVYSNQPQHF
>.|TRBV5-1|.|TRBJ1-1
TGCGCCAGCAGCTTATTAGGCGCGGGGGCGAGAAACACTGAAGCTTTCTTT
CASSLLGAGARNTEAFF
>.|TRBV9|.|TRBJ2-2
TGTGCCAGCAGCGTAGCCCCCGGGAGCACCGGGGAGCTGTTTTTT
CASSVAPGSTGELFF
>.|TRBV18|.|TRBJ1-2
TGTGCCAGCTCACCAGAGCGGAATGGCTACACCTTC
CASSPERNGYTF
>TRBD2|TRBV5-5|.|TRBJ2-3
TGTGCCAGCAGCTTGGTTACCCCGGGAGGAGCAGATACGCAGTATTTT
CASSLVTPGGADTQYF
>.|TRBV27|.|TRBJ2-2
TGTGCCAGCAGTACACAGGCCACCCGGGGCACCGGGGAGCTGTTTTTT
CASSTQATRGTGELFF
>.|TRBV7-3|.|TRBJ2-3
TGTGCCAGCAGCTTAACGTTGGGGACAGATACGCAGTATTTT
CASSLTLGTDTQYF
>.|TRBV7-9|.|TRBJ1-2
TGTGCCAGCAGCCCACTCTCCGCGGCGGGGGGCTACACCTTC
CASSPLSAAGGYTF
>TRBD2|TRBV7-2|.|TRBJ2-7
TGTGCCAGCAGCTTAGTTGCGGCGGGGGAAGAGCAGTACTTC
CASSLVAAGEEQYF
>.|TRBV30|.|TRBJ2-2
TGTGCCTGGAGGAGGGCAGGGAACACCGGGGAGCTGTTTTTT
CAWRRAGNTGELFF